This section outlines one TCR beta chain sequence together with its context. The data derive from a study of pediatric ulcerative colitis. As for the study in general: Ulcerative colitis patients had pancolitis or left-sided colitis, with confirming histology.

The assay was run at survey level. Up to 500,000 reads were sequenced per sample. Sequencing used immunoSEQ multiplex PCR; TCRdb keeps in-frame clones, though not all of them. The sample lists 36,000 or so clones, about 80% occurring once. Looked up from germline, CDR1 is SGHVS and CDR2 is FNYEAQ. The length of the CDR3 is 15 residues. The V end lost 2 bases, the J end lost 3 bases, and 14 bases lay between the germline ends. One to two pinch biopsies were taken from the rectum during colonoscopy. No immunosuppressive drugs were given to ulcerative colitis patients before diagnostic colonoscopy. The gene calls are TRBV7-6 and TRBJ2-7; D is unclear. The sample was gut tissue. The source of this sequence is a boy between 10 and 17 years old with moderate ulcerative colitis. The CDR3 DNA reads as TGTGCCAGCAGCTTATCTAGGGCAACGAGCTACGAGCAGTACTTC. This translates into CASSLSRATSYEQYF. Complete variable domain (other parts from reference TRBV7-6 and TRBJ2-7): GAGVSQSPRYKVTKRGQDVALRCDPISGHVSLYWYRQALGQGPEFLTYFNYEAQQDKSGLPNDRFSAERPEGSISTLTIQRTEQRDSAMYRCASSLSRATSYEQYFGPGTRLTVT.